The 25 T cell receptor beta chains given below trace back to one sample, sequenced in a study of metastatic and nonmetastatic thyroid tumors. None of the patients had undergone any treatment ahead of thyroid surgery. With MiXCR, TCRdb reprocessed the PCR reads. The repertoire consists of some 18,000 clones, with more than 30% occurring once and the leading ten covering 10%. Sequencing used tumor tissue. Source of these receptors: a male donor with papillary thyroid cancer or a benign thyroid nodule (not recorded which). Some clones in this sample may be carry-over from other donors' samples.

Many counts were recorded for this clone. The chain combines TRBV5-1 with TRBJ2-1, with D perhaps assigned TRBD1 or TRBD2 (6 bases each). In germline, CDR1 is SGHRS, CDR2 YFSETQ. The V end was cut by 7 bases, the J end by 4 bases, with 21 bases between. This CDR3 is built from 16 residues. In DNA, the CDR3 is TGCGCCAGCCGCCCCGGGGGCGTAGAACTTTACAATGAGCAGTTCTTC. Encoded protein: CASRPGGVELYNEQFF. Full variable domain (rest looked up from reference TRBV5-1 and TRBJ2-1): KAGVTQTPRYLIKTRGQQVTLSCSPISGHRSVSWYQQTPGQGLQFLFEYFSETQRNKGNFPGRFSGRQFSNSRSEMNVSTLELGDSALYLCASRPGGVELYNEQFFGPGTRLTVL.

This clone was seen more than once but under ten times. The germline gene is not matched at one end of the junction; a read error may be the cause. The chain's CDR3 is CSSSLAAIAGVYEQYF. The CDR3 bases are TGTTCCAGCAGTTTAGCTGCGATAGCGGGAGTTTACGAGCAGTACTTC. This chain uses TRBV12-3 or TRBV12-4 with TRBJ2-7; 9 nucleotides match TRBD2. The CDR3 loop spans 16 amino acids.

The chain joins TRBV7-8 to TRBJ2-3; D remains unclear. V dropped 1 base and J dropped 8 bases, with 16 bases sitting between them. There are 15 residues in the CDR3. Germline V lookup: CDR1 SGHVS, CDR2 FQNEAQ. CDR3 coding DNA: TGTGCCAGCAGCTTAGGGAGTGTGCTAATGGGTACGCAGTATTTT. As protein: CASSLGSVLMGTQYF.

V usage is TRBV20-1 and J usage is TRBJ2-3; 8 positions agree with TRBD1. V shed 5 bases, J shed 4 bases, and the junction held 5 bases outside the gene matches. This CDR3 is built from 13 residues. The germline V gene has CDR1 DFQATT and CDR2 SNEGSKA (reference sequence). CDR3 nucleotide sequence: TGCAGTGCTGGACAGGGACGGGCAGATACGCAGTATTTT. Translating it yields CSAGQGRADTQYF.

Comments on this clone: Other DNA variants within this sample encode the same CDR3. V and J are TRBV20-1 and TRBJ2-7; TRBD2 might be the D (7 bases). V lost 6 bases, J lost 1 base, and 16 bases lay in between. The CDR3 sequence is 14 residues long. Germline V CDR1 and CDR2: DFQATT, SNEGSKA (reference sequence). This CDR3 is CSAGGREGSYEQYF. The CDR3 coding sequence is TGCAGTGCGGGGGGGCGTGAGGGGTCCTACGAGCAGTACTTC.

This clone appeared many times. The chain employs TRBV19 and TRBJ1-2; D unclear. The CDR3 has 13 residues. The germline V and J ends were trimmed by 1 base and 8 bases, with 11 bases remaining between them. CDR1 is LNHDA, CDR2 SQIVND, per germline (reference sequence). CDR3 nucleotide sequence: TGTGCCAGTAGTATAGGGCGGGGATACGGCTACACCTTC. Translating gives CASSIGRGYGYTF.

This clone was counted many times. The V call is TRBV27, the J call TRBJ1-4; 7 bases are shared with TRBD1. Germline V gene sequence: CDR1 MNHEY, CDR2 SMNVEV (reference sequence). With 6 bases clipped from V and 8 bases from J, the junction kept 9 bases outside the gene matches. This CDR3 contains 14 residues. CDR3 sequence reads: CASRPGGAPEKLFF. CDR3 in DNA: TGTGCCAGCAGGCCAGGGGGGGCGCCGGAAAAACTGTTTTTT.

V and J are TRBV6-6 and TRBJ2-5; 10 nucleotides line up with TRBD2. After removal of 2 bases from V and 5 bases from J, the junction contained 2 bases not matched to a gene. This CDR3 comprises 14 residues. Germline CDR1 MNHNY, CDR2 SVGAGI (reference sequence). The CDR3 coding sequence is TGTGCCAGCAGTTACCGAGCGGGAGGGGAGACCCAGTACTTC. It yields the protein CASSYRAGGETQYF.

This clone is medium-sized in the sample. This rearrangement joins TRBV27 to TRBJ2-7, with no clear D. The V gene's germline CDR1 is MNHEY and CDR2 SMNVEV (reference sequence). The CDR3 sequence is 15 residues long. Trimming shortened V by 5 bases and J by 3 bases, and 17 bases separated the two germline ends. The CDR3 DNA reads as TGTGCCAGCAGTCCCGGGTCGATCCCTGGCTACGAGCAGTACTTC. This translates into CASSPGSIPGYEQYF.

The V and J genes are TRBV5-1 and TRBJ2-3; 10 positions match TRBD1. This CDR3 contains 14 residues. The J segment lost 6 bases and the V segment lost 3 bases, leaving 4 bases of the junction unmatched. Germline-derived CDR1 and CDR2 are SGHRS and YFSETQ. The CDR3 DNA reads TGCGCCAGCAGCTCGGGACAGGGGATGGATACGCAGTATTTT. Amino acids: CASSSGQGMDTQYF.

The chain recombines TRBV28 with TRBJ2-7; 7 bases match TRBD1. V was clipped by 6 bases and J by 2 bases; unmatched bases: 16. CDR1 and CDR2 from the germline V gene are MDHEN and SYDVKM. The CDR3 consists of 17 residues. The CDR3, as DNA: TGTGCCAGCAGCCTCCGGTACACAGATCAGGGGGCCTACGAGCAGTACTTC. Its protein is CASSLRYTDQGAYEQYF.

In this sample, this clone turned up a few times. The V call is TRBV25-1, the J call TRBJ2-7; D is possibly TRBD2 (6 bases). V lost 6 bases and J lost 10, with 22 bases in between. The CDR3 covers 14 residues. The germline CDR1 and CDR2 sequences are MGHDK and SYGVNS. The CDR3 region is CASRVGGDAYDQYF. CDR3 nucleotides: TGTGCCAGCAGGGTTGGCGGGGACGCCTATGATCAGTACTTC.

This clone was observed many times. The chain recombines TRBV29-1 with TRBJ2-1; no definite D call. The V and J ends lost 6 bases and 7 bases respectively, with 16 bases between them. The CDR3 sequence is 13 residues long. Germline assignment: CDR1 SQVTM and CDR2 ANQGSEA. The CDR3 DNA reads TGCAGCGTATCGACCCCTAGTCTTAATGAGCAGTTCTTC. It is translated as CSVSTPSLNEQFF.

This chain links TRBV20-1 with TRBJ1-1; D is possibly TRBD1 (6 bases). In germline, CDR1 is DFQATT, CDR2 SNEGSKA (reference sequence). This CDR3 contains 14 residues. Trimming stripped 5 bases from V and 0 bases from J, with 13 bases between. CDR3 nucleotide sequence: TGCAGTGCTTTAAGACAGGTGATGAACACTGAAGCTTTCTTT. This translates into CSALRQVMNTEAFF.

This clone was found many times. This sequence joins TRBV10-3 and TRBJ2-7; TRBD1 agrees at 12 bases. Per the germline V gene, CDR1 is ENHRY and CDR2 is SYGVKD. The junction had 4 bases not matched to a gene; V was cut back by 7 bases and J by 3 bases. The CDR3 is 14 residues long. The CDR3 sequence: CAIMGDRGHYEQYF. The DNA of the CDR3 is TGTGCCATCATGGGGGACAGGGGGCACTACGAGCAGTACTTC.

The chain employs TRBV7-3 and TRBJ2-1, with 11 bases fitting TRBD2. The germline V gene encodes CDR1 SGHTA and CDR2 FQGTGA. V dropped 5 bases and J dropped 9; count of bases not matched to a gene: 6. CDR3 length: 14 amino acids. CDR3 sequence (DNA): TGTGCCAGCAGCATAGCGGGAGGGCCGGCTGAGCAGTTCTTC. Amino acids: CASSIAGGPAEQFF.

V and J are TRBV2 and TRBJ2-7, with TRBD2 matching 9 bases. Germline V gene sequence: CDR1 SNHLY, CDR2 FYNNEI. The CDR3 totals 14 residues. The J segment lost 13 bases and the V segment lost 5 bases, leaving 15 bases of the junction unmatched. CDR3 sequence reads: CASSIAGVWRGRYF. In DNA, the CDR3 is TGTGCCAGCAGTATAGCGGGAGTCTGGCGGGGGCGCTACTTC.

This clone was seen a handful of times. The chain links TRBV6-5 to TRBJ2-4; D gene ambiguous. Deletions cut 7 bases from V and 0 bases from J, with 7 bases between. This CDR3 spans 13 amino acids. Germline loops: CDR1 MNHEY, CDR2 SVGAGI. The DNA of the CDR3 is TGTGCCAGCAAACAACTAGCCAAAAACATTCAGTACTTC. Its protein product is CASKQLAKNIQYF.

This chain connects TRBV11-1 to TRBJ2-1, with D tentatively TRBD1 or TRBD2 (5 bases each). The CDR3 is 18 amino acids. Germline V gene lookup returns CDR1 SGHAT and CDR2 FQDESV (reference sequence). The V and J ends lost 5 bases and 6 bases respectively, with 26 bases between them. This chain's CDR3 is CASSLRGAQTPRGNEQFF. In DNA, the CDR3 is TGTGCCAGCAGCCTTAGGGGTGCGCAGACCCCCCGGGGCAATGAGCAGTTCTTC.

As regards this clone: Mismatch with germline at one junction end may stem from a read error. The V and J genes are TRBV14 and TRBJ1-2; D unresolved. In germline, CDR1 is SGHDN, CDR2 FVKESK. This CDR3 contains 14 residues. The CDR3 loop reads CASNQAVTGYGYTF. In DNA, the CDR3 is TGTGCCAGCAACCAAGCAGTGACTGGCTATGGCTACACCTTC.

The rearrangement links TRBV30 to TRBJ2-1; the match to TRBD2 covers 7 bases. Unmatched junction bases numbered 4, after V lost 1 base and J lost 1 base. CDR1 and CDR2 from the germline V gene are GTSNPN and SVGIG (reference sequence). This CDR3 spans 15 amino acids. Written as DNA, the CDR3 is TGTGCCTGGAGTGAGGTGGGAGGGTCCTACAATGAGCAGTTCTTC. It codes for CAWSEVGGSYNEQFF.

This clone is categorized as medium-sized. V gene TRBV2 combines with J gene TRBJ2-2; perhaps TRBD2 as D (5 bases). The germline CDR1 and CDR2 sequences are SNHLY and FYNNEI. V lost 5 bases to trimming and J lost 5 bases, with 6 bases between them. The CDR3 sequence is 12 residues long. Written as DNA, the CDR3 is TGTGCCAGCAGTCGAGGGACCGGGGAGCTGTTTTTT. Protein: CASSRGTGELFF. Filled out from reference TRBV2 and TRBJ2-2, the complete variable domain reads EPEVTQTPSHQVTQMGQEVILRCVPISNHLYFYWYRQILGQKVEFLVSFYNNEISEKSEIFDDQFSVERPDGSNFTLKIRSTKLEDSAMYFCASSRGTGELFFGEGSRLTVL.

This chain connects TRBV11-1 to TRBJ2-2; 7 bases match TRBD2. The junction had 23 bases not matched to a gene; V was cut back by 5 bases and J by 14 bases. The length of the CDR3 is 17 residues. Germline V gene data show CDR1 as SGHAT and CDR2 as FQDESV (reference sequence). In DNA form, the CDR3 reads TGTGCCAGCAGCCCCTCTTGGGGGAGGGCCGGCACCGTGGATCTGTTTTTT. This encodes CASSPSWGRAGTVDLFF.

Remarks on this clone: The CDR3 carries no conserved terminal phenylalanine or tryptophan, so it likely arises from a read error. The chain combines TRBV2 with TRBJ2-7, with unresolved D. Germline CDR1 is SNHLY and CDR2 is FYNNEI. The CDR3 covers 12 residues. CDR3 region: CASSFSLYDQYL. The CDR3 DNA reads as TGTGCCAGCAGTTTTAGTTTGTACGATCAGTACCTC.

This chain links TRBV3-1 with TRBJ2-2; D remains unclear. Trimming took off 5 bases at V and 5 bases at J, with 12 bases between the two ends. Looked up from germline, CDR1 is LGHDT and CDR2 is YNNKEL (reference sequence). The CDR3 spans 14 residues. The CDR3 protein is CASSLAPLTGELFF. CDR3 coding DNA: TGTGCCAGCAGCTTAGCCCCATTAACCGGGGAGCTGTTTTTT.